The 23 T cell receptor beta chains listed next were all sequenced from one sample in a study of human T cells and chemical hapten exposure. In TCRdb, the RACE reads were re-called with MiXCR into one record per CDR3 protein. The sample consists of approximately 52,000 distinct CDR3 sequences, approximately 9.5% of them appearing once. As to time point: pre-sensitization, week 0. Documented treatment: therapeutic diphenylcyclopropenone sensitization with weekly scalp DPC. The template was total RNA from unfractionated whole blood. The sequencing used whole blood, collected in connection with sensitization to the hapten diphenylcyclopropenone (DPC). The receptor set was obtained from a woman under 40 with alopecia areata. Some clones in this sample may be carry-over from other donors' samples.

This clonotype was recorded a few times. V gene TRBV29-1 combines with J gene TRBJ2-3; no firm D call. CDR1 is SQVTM, CDR2 ANQGSEA, per germline. V lost 3 bases, J lost 0 bases, and 10 bases lay in between. The CDR3 is 14 residues long. The CDR3 reads CSVDLQTSTDTQYF. CDR3 nucleotide sequence: TGCAGCGTTGACCTGCAGACTAGCACAGATACGCAGTATTTT.

This clonotype was detected a few times. The V call is TRBV6-2 or TRBV6-3, the J call TRBJ2-7; 7 nucleotides align to TRBD1. The V gene end was trimmed by 2 bases and the J gene end by 3 bases; junction bases not matched to a gene: 1. From germline, CDR1 is MNHEY and CDR2 SVGEGT. The CDR3 length is 13 residues. The CDR3, as DNA: TGTGCCAGCAGTTACAGACAGGGCTACGAGCAGTACTTC. Amino acid sequence: CASSYRQGYEQYF.

This clonotype was detected a few times. This rearrangement joins TRBV19 to TRBJ2-7; tentatively, D is TRBD1 (6 bases). V was cut by 5 bases and J by 3 bases, with 8 bases left in between. Germline V lookup: CDR1 LNHDA, CDR2 SQIVND (reference sequence). The length of the CDR3 is 12 residues. The CDR3 spells CASSRDNYEQYF. Written as DNA, the CDR3 is TGTGCCAGTAGTCGGGACAACTACGAGCAGTACTTC. The full variable domain, rest sourced from reference TRBV19 and TRBJ2-7, is DGGITQSPKYLFRKEGQNVTLSCEQNLNHDAMYWYRQDPGQGLRLIYYSQIVNDFQKGDIAEGYSVSREKKESFPLTVTSAQKNPTAFYLCASSRDNYEQYFGPGTRLTVT.

V is TRBV5-1 and J is TRBJ1-4; D ambiguous. Germline-derived CDR1 and CDR2 are SGHRS and YFSETQ. The CDR3 consists of 15 residues. With 4 bases removed from V and 10 bases from J, the gap between germline ends came to 20 bases. The DNA of the CDR3 is TGCGCCAGCAGCCGGGAGGGCAGTCTTCAAGGAAAACTGTTTTTT. This encodes CASSREGSLQGKLFF.

This clonotype was seen a few times. The chain couples TRBV6-2 or TRBV6-3 to TRBJ2-7; 7 nucleotides match TRBD1. This CDR3 is built from 15 residues. Germline CDR1 and CDR2: MNHEY and SVGEGT. Germline trimming cut 6 bases from V and 0 bases from J; bases unmatched to any gene: 8. CDR3 sequence: CASSHEDRLSYEQYF. CDR3 DNA sequence: TGTGCCAGCAGCCACGAGGACAGGCTCTCCTACGAGCAGTACTTC.

At least ten counts were recorded for this clonotype. This chain connects TRBV7-2 to TRBJ2-7; 8 positions match TRBD1. J lost 0 bases, V lost 5 bases, and 6 bases had no gene match. The germline gives CDR1 SGHTA, CDR2 FQGNSA. The CDR3 contains 15 residues. Here the CDR3 DNA reads TGTGCCAGCAGCCCCAGAGGACAGGGCTCCTACGAGCAGTACTTC. Translation gives CASSPRGQGSYEQYF. The full variable domain, completed using reference TRBV7-2 and TRBJ2-7, is GAGVSQSPSNKVTEKGKDVELRCDPISGHTALYWYRQSLGQGLEFLIYFQGNSAPDKSGLPSDRFSAERTGGSVSTLTIQRTQQEDSAVYLCASSPRGQGSYEQYFGPGTRLTVT.

The sample holds a few counts of this clonotype. The V gene is TRBV6-2 or TRBV6-3, the J gene TRBJ2-5; D is unclear. Per germline, CDR1 MNHEY and CDR2 SVGEGT. This CDR3 has 12 residues. The V and J ends lost 2 bases and 5 bases respectively, with 6 bases between them. CDR3 nucleotide sequence: TGTGCCAGCAGTTACGGTCGCGAGACCCAGTACTTC. It codes for CASSYGRETQYF.

This clonotype turned up a few times. CDR3 nucleotides: TGTGCCAGCAGCCAGGGACGGAACATGAACACTGAAGCTTTCTTT. Translation gives CASSQGRNMNTEAFF. The chain uses TRBV6-2 or TRBV6-3 and TRBJ1-1; maybe TRBD1 (5 bases). Germline loops: CDR1 MNHEY, CDR2 SVGEGT. CDR3 length: 15 residues. The V end lost 6 bases, the J end lost 0 bases, and 14 bases lay between the germline ends.

This clonotype showed up just a few times. This chain uses TRBV28 with TRBJ2-4; D might be TRBD1 or TRBD2, each matching 5 bases. Germline-derived CDR1 and CDR2 are MDHEN and SYDVKM. V lost 4 bases and J lost 7, with 20 bases in between. The CDR3 runs to 16 residues. The CDR3 sequence: CASSSSGTRSFNIQYF. The DNA for the CDR3 is TGTGCCAGCAGTTCCTCCGGGACCCGTAGCTTCAACATTCAGTACTTC.

This clonotype has a handful of counts. The genes are TRBV12-3 or TRBV12-4 and TRBJ2-3; 8 nucleotides align to TRBD2. The trim removed 4 bases at V and 4 bases at J, leaving 4 bases unmatched. The CDR3 runs 14 residues. CDR3 bases: TGTGCCAGCAGTTCGGGGGGGCCCTCAGATACGCAGTATTTT. It specifies CASSSGGPSDTQYF.

The chain has TRBV5-1 and TRBJ2-3; the D gene is possibly TRBD2 (6 bases). Deletions cut 0 bases from V and 0 bases from J, with 11 bases between. This CDR3 comprises 16 residues. In germline, CDR1 is SGHRS, CDR2 YFSETQ. This chain's CDR3 is CASSLAWLASTDTQYF. The CDR3 DNA sequence: TGCGCCAGCAGCTTGGCCTGGCTAGCGAGCACAGATACGCAGTATTTT.

The table lists this clonotype with a few counts. The CDR3, as DNA: TGTGCCAGCAGCCAACTCCGGACTAGCGGGTTAGTTACGCAGTATTTT. Protein: CASSQLRTSGLVTQYF. J is TRBJ2-3 and V is TRBV14, with 11 bases identical to TRBD2. The length of the CDR3 is 16 residues. V gave up 2 bases and J gave up 8 bases; unmatched junction bases: 9. CDR1 and CDR2 (germline): SGHDN, FVKESK.

The chain joins TRBV29-1 to TRBJ1-2; maybe TRBD1 (6 bases). This CDR3 is 13 amino acids long. Germline lookup yields CDR1 SQVTM and CDR2 ANQGSEA. Between the trimmed V and J ends, which lost 4 bases and 4 bases, there was a span of 13 bases. The CDR3 sequence: CSVVDSISYGYTF. The CDR3 DNA reads as TGCAGCGTTGTGGACAGTATCAGCTATGGCTACACCTTC. The variable domain in full, with the rest retrieved from reference TRBV29-1 and TRBJ1-2, is SAVISQKPSRDICQRGTSLTIQCQVDSQVTMMFWYRQQPGQSLTLIATANQGSEATYESGFVIDKFPISRPNLTFSTLTVSNMSPEDSSIYLCSVVDSISYGYTFGSGTRLTVV.

This clonotype was found a few times. The chain recombines TRBV7-9 with TRBJ2-3, with 7 bases identical to TRBD2. The CDR3 has 14 amino acids. Germline values: CDR1 SEHNR, CDR2 FQNEAQ (reference sequence). The trim removed 1 base at V and 5 bases at J, leaving 3 bases unmatched. CDR3 region: CASSLVAGEDTQYF. CDR3 in DNA: TGTGCCAGCAGCTTAGTTGCGGGGGAAGATACGCAGTATTTT.

This clonotype was observed many times. The rearrangement links TRBV16 to TRBJ1-3; no definite D call. V shed 4 bases and J shed 2 bases, with 12 bases lying between them. From germline, CDR1 is KGHSY and CDR2 FQNENV. The CDR3 length is 15 residues. CDR3 nucleotide sequence: TGTGCCAGCAGCCCGAACGCGGAAACTGGAAACACCATATATTTT. This sequence encodes CASSPNAETGNTIYF.

This clonotype occurred a few times. The chain couples TRBV20-1 to TRBJ1-2, with no clear D. Germline assignment: CDR1 DFQATT and CDR2 SNEGSKA (reference sequence). CDR3 length: 14 amino acids. The V and J ends lost 3 bases and 0 bases respectively, with 11 bases between them. For the CDR3, the DNA is TGCAGTGCTAGTGGTCGGCCAGCTAACTATGGCTACACCTTC. This translates into CSASGRPANYGYTF.

This clonotype was counted ten times or more. The rearrangement uses TRBV6-6 and TRBJ2-3; TRBD1 aligns across 8 bases. V lost 0 bases to trimming and J lost 1 base; unmatched junction nucleotides: 0. The CDR3 runs to 15 residues. The V gene's germline CDR1 is MNHNY and CDR2 SVGAGI (reference sequence). The CDR3 DNA reads TGTGCCAGCAGTTACTCGGGACAGGGCACAGATACGCAGTATTTT. Protein sequence: CASSYSGQGTDTQYF.

Comments on this clonotype: A read error may be the cause here, since a much bigger clone is one base away. The rearrangement uses TRBV7-9 and TRBJ1-4; the D is unclear. Germline-derived CDR1 and CDR2 are SEHNR and FQNEAQ (reference sequence). The V end lost 1 base, the J end lost 1 base, and 7 bases lay between the germline ends. This CDR3 region has 15 residues. This CDR3 reads CASSLGSLTNEKLFF. The CDR3 nucleotides are TGTGCCAGCAGCTTAGGGTCTCTAACTAATGAAAAACTGTTTTTT.

The V call is TRBV7-9, the J call TRBJ1-6; D might be TRBD1 (5 bases). From germline, CDR1 is SEHNR and CDR2 FQNEAQ (reference sequence). Deletions cut 5 bases from V and 7 bases from J, with 12 bases between. The CDR3 is made up of 14 amino acids. The CDR3 nucleotides are TGTGCCAGCAGCCCCCAAAACAGGAATTCACCCCTCCACTTT. Its protein product is CASSPQNRNSPLHF.

This clonotype was observed a handful of times. This chain uses TRBV9 with TRBJ2-2, with TRBD2 matching 7 bases. Germline V gene data show CDR1 as SGDLS and CDR2 as YYNGEE. The CDR3 totals 16 residues. With 2 bases clipped from V and 1 base from J, the junction kept 5 bases outside the gene matches. CDR3 bases: TGTGCCAGCAGCGTCCGTAGCGGGCTGAACACCGGGGAGCTGTTTTTT. Its translation is CASSVRSGLNTGELFF.

This clonotype occurred a few times. This sequence joins TRBV3-1 and TRBJ2-1; D not resolved. CDR1 and CDR2 (germline): LGHDT, YNNKEL (reference sequence). The V end lost 0 bases, the J end lost 0 bases, and 9 bases lay between the germline ends. The CDR3 runs 16 residues. The CDR3 reads CASSQDQRSSYNEQFF. CDR3 DNA: TGTGCCAGCAGCCAAGATCAAAGGAGCTCCTACAATGAGCAGTTCTTC.

V is TRBV4-1 and J is TRBJ1-1; possible D gene TRBD1, 5 bases. CDR1 and CDR2 (germline): MGHRA, YSYEKL. The CDR3 extends over 15 amino acids. V lost 2 bases and J lost 1, with 11 bases in between. The CDR3 sequence: CASSQTDRENTEAFF. CDR3 bases: TGCGCCAGCAGCCAAACCGACAGAGAGAACACTGAAGCTTTCTTT.

This clonotype has at least ten counts. This chain connects TRBV20-1 to TRBJ2-7; tentative D call: TRBD2 (5 bases). The CDR3 is 13 amino acids. Trimming pared 2 bases from V and 0 bases from J, leaving 8 bases between. The germline CDR1 and CDR2 sequences are DFQATT and SNEGSKA (reference sequence). The DNA for the CDR3 is TGCAGTGCTAGAATACTAGTCTCCTACGAGCAGTACTTC. Translated: CSARILVSYEQYF.